These 17 T cell receptor beta chains originate from one sample sequenced in a study of OX40 agonist ivuxolimab in advanced cancers. Measured with immunoSEQ multiplex PCR; TCRdb has only the in-frame clones, and not every one. The table shows 65,000 to 100,000 clones, with around 90% occurring only once. Sequencing was performed on CD4+ or CD8+ T cells sorted from blood, taken in a trial of the OX40 agonist ivuxolimab. The receptors shown here come from an adult with an advanced solid tumor such as melanoma, head and neck, liver or kidney cancer.

V gene TRBV6-1 combines with J gene TRBJ2-1; 9 bases are a match to TRBD1. The CDR3 is 13 residues long. Trimming cost V 4 bases and J 13 bases; bases outside gene matches: 8. Looked up from germline, CDR1 is MNHNS and CDR2 is SASEGT. In DNA, the CDR3 is TGTGCCAGCAGTGTAGACAGGGGGGGTTCTCAGTTCTTC. Its protein is CASSVDRGGSQFF.

This clone was seen a single time. The chain is built from TRBV5-1 and TRBJ1-1; D unresolved. Germline-derived CDR1 and CDR2 are SGHRS and YFSETQ. CDR3 length: 15 residues. V was cut by 1 base and J by 0 bases, with 10 bases left in between. As DNA, the CDR3 is TGCGCCAGCAGCTTGAGCGGCAGTTTGAACACTGAAGCTTTCTTT. Translating gives CASSLSGSLNTEAFF.

The chain couples TRBV19 to TRBJ1-4; possible D gene TRBD1, 5 bases. With 3 bases removed from V and 4 bases from J, the gap between germline ends came to 15 bases. The V gene's germline CDR1 is LNHDA and CDR2 SQIVND (reference sequence). The CDR3 runs to 16 residues. Here the CDR3 DNA reads TGTGCCAGTAGTATCTCCTCGACAGTTAATAATGAAAAACTGTTTTTT. Its protein is CASSISSTVNNEKLFF.

This chain links TRBV19 with TRBJ1-4; D unresolved. The CDR3 consists of 13 residues. Germline CDR1 LNHDA, CDR2 SQIVND (reference sequence). V lost 2 bases to trimming and J lost 4 bases, with 5 bases between them. CDR3 DNA: TGTGCCAGTAGTATAACCGGTAATGAAAAACTGTTTTTT. It encodes CASSITGNEKLFF.

J is TRBJ2-3 and V is TRBV28; 10 nucleotides match TRBD1. Germline CDR1 MDHEN, CDR2 SYDVKM. With V trimmed by 3 bases and J by 3 bases, 3 bases remained unmatched. The CDR3 spans 15 residues. CDR3 in DNA: TGTGCCAGCAGTTTGGGACAGGGGTCAACAGATACGCAGTATTTT. This codes for CASSLGQGSTDTQYF.

V gene TRBV6-5 combines with J gene TRBJ2-6; perhaps TRBD2 as D (6 bases). Deletions cut 5 bases from V and 8 bases from J, with 13 bases between. The CDR3 runs to 14 residues. The V gene's germline CDR1 is MNHEY and CDR2 SVGAGI. The CDR3 is CASSPLEGSNVLTF. The CDR3 DNA reads TGTGCCAGCAGTCCCCTGGAGGGGTCCAACGTCCTGACTTTC.

Written as DNA, the CDR3 is TGTGCCAGCAGTGACTTTCGGACAGGAGGCGATCAGCCCCAGCATTTT. Protein sequence: CASSDFRTGGDQPQHF. This chain links TRBV6-4 with TRBJ1-5; TRBD1 agrees at 7 bases. Per germline, CDR1 MRHNA and CDR2 SNTAGT. Trimming at V came to 1 base and at J to 5 bases, leaving 8 bases not matched to a gene. The length of the CDR3 is 16 residues.

A remark on this clone: An end of the junction does not agree with germline; a read error may underlie this. CDR3 sequence (DNA): TGTGCTAGCAGTTTGGGACTAGCGGGAAACTACAATGAGCAGTTCTTC. Residues: CASSLGLAGNYNEQFF. The chain has TRBV7-7 and TRBJ2-1, with 13 bases identical to TRBD2. CDR1 SSHAT and CDR2 FNYEAQ come from the germline V gene (reference sequence). The CDR3 runs to 16 residues.

The genes are TRBV10-3 and TRBJ1-3; D not resolved. The CDR3 has 16 amino acids. The ends were cut back, 0 bases at V and 3 bases at J, with 12 bases in the middle. Germline CDR1 is ENHRY and CDR2 is SYGVKD. In nucleotides, the CDR3 is TGTGCCATCAGTGAGTCTTTAGGTCATCATGGAAACACCATATATTTT. It translates to CAISESLGHHGNTIYF.

Note on this clone: One junction end does not reproduce the germline sequence, and a read error may be involved. The chain links TRBV5-1 to TRBJ1-2; no firm D call. The CDR3 sequence is 17 residues long. Germline CDR1 SGHRS, CDR2 YFSETQ. This chain's CDR3 is CASSYLLAGNRRTRIAF. CDR3 DNA sequence: TGCGCCAGCAGTTACTTACTCGCCGGAAACCGCAGAACCAGGATAGCCTTC.

The chain combines TRBV2 with TRBJ1-2; no reliable D call. CDR3 length equals 15 residues. Germline CDR1 and CDR2: SNHLY and FYNNEI. Deletions cut 2 bases from V and 3 bases from J, with 13 bases between. The CDR3 nucleotides read TGTGCCAGCAGTGAAAGTGAAGGAGTTGACTATGGCTACACCTTC. This encodes CASSESEGVDYGYTF.

J is TRBJ1-1 and V is TRBV5-6; D is uncertain. Per germline, CDR1 SGHDT and CDR2 YYEEEE. The CDR3 covers 13 residues. Trimming took off 3 bases at V and 0 bases at J, with 6 bases between the two ends. As DNA, the CDR3 is TGTGCCAGCAGCTACGGAGTGAACACTGAAGCTTTCTTT. Its translation is CASSYGVNTEAFF.

The rearrangement joins TRBV19 to TRBJ1-1; 9 nucleotides line up with TRBD1. CDR1 is LNHDA, CDR2 SQIVND, per germline (reference sequence). The CDR3 extends over 15 amino acids. Unmatched junction bases numbered 5, after V lost 3 bases and J lost 3 bases. CDR3 sequence (DNA): TGTGCCAGTAGTATGGGCGACAGGGGGGACACTGAAGCTTTCTTT. Translated: CASSMGDRGDTEAFF.

V usage is TRBV19 and J usage is TRBJ1-2, with D possibly TRBD1 on 5 matching bases. Between the trimmed V and J ends, which lost 3 bases and 3 bases, there was a span of 8 bases. Germline V gene sequence: CDR1 LNHDA, CDR2 SQIVND (reference sequence). This CDR3 spans 13 amino acids. In nucleotides, the CDR3 is TGTGCCAGTAGTATGGGGGAAGACTATGGCTACACCTTC. Protein product: CASSMGEDYGYTF.

The chain is built from TRBV7-6 and TRBJ2-7, with D unclear. The CDR3 loop spans 13 amino acids. V was shortened by 0 bases and J by 5 bases, with 8 bases between the two germline ends. The germline CDR1 and CDR2 sequences are SGHVS and FNYEAQ. CDR3 in DNA: TGTGCCAGCAGCTTAGCCGGCGGCGACGAGCAGTACTTC. Protein sequence: CASSLAGGDEQYF.

The chain uses TRBV5-1 and TRBJ1-1; a weak D match, TRBD1 (6 bases). Between the trimmed V and J ends, which lost 4 bases and 2 bases, there was a span of 12 bases. Germline CDR1 SGHRS, CDR2 YFSETQ. The CDR3 spans 14 residues. CDR3 protein: CASSQQGYNTEAFF. The CDR3 nucleotides read TGCGCCAGCAGCCAACAGGGTTATAACACTGAAGCTTTCTTT.

The chain uses TRBV7-9 and TRBJ1-2; 11 bases agree with TRBD1. Germline trimming cut 4 bases from V and 6 bases from J; bases unmatched to any gene: 1. CDR3 length: 13 residues. In germline, CDR1 is SEHNR, CDR2 FQNEAQ (reference sequence). CDR3 sequence (DNA): TGTGCCAGCAGCTGGACAGGGGGCAATGGCTACACCTTC. Translated, it gives CASSWTGGNGYTF.